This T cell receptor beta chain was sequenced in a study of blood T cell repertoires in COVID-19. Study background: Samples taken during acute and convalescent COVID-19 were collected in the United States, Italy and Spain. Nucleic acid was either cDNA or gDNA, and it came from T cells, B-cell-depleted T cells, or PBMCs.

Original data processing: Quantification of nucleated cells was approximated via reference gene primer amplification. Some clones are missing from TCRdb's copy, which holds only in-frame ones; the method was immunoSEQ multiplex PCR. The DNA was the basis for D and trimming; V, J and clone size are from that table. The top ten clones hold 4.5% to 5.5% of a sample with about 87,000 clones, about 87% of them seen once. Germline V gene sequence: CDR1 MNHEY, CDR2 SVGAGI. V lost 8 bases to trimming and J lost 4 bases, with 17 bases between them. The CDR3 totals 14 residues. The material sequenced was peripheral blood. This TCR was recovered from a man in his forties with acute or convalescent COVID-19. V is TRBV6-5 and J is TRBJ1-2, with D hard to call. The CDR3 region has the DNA TGTGCCAGCGGACGGCCCGGGGATCCCTATGGCTACACCTTC. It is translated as CASGRPGDPYGYTF.